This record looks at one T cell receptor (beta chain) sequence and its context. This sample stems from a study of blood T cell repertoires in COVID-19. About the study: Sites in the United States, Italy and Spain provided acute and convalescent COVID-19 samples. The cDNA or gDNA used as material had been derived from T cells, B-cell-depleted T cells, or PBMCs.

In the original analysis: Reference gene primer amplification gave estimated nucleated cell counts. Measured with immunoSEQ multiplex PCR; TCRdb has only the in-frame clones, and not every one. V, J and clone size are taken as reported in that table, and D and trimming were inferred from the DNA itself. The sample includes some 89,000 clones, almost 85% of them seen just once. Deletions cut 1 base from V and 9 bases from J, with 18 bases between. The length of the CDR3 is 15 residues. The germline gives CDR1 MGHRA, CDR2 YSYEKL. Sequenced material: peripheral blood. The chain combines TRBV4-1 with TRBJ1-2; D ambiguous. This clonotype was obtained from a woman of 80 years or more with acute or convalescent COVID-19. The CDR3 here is CASSQAPTRDLSYTF. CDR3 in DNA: TGCGCCAGCAGCCAAGCCCCTACGAGGGATTTGAGCTACACCTTC.